The 21 T cell receptor beta chains below all came from one sample that was sequenced in a study of blood T cell repertoires in COVID-19. The protocol was immunoSEQ multiplex PCR, while the TCRdb copy is restricted to in-frame clones and leaves out a portion. Altogether over 200,000 clones are present, 80% to 90% being singletons, with the ten largest covering 2.2%. The sequenced material came from peripheral blood. The receptors come from a man aged 25 to 40 who had recovered from COVID-19.

The rearrangement joins TRBV19 to TRBJ2-7; 9 bases align to TRBD2. Looked up from germline, CDR1 is LNHDA and CDR2 is SQIVND (reference sequence). Trimming removed 3 bases from V and 1 base from J; junction bases left unmatched: 4. The CDR3 has 15 amino acids. The CDR3 here is CASSISGGLSYEQYF. The CDR3 DNA sequence: TGTGCCAGTAGTATTAGCGGGGGCCTATCCTACGAGCAGTACTTC.

The chain is built from TRBV6-1 and TRBJ2-5; 13 bases are a match to TRBD2. The CDR3 is made up of 17 amino acids. Germline V gene lookup returns CDR1 MNHNS and CDR2 SASEGT. The ends lost 1 base at V and 2 bases at J; junction bases unmatched: 4. The CDR3 DNA reads as TGTGCCAGCAGTGAAGGGTGGACTAGCGGGGGACAAGAGACCCAGTACTTC. Translated: CASSEGWTSGGQETQYF.

This clone was observed once. The chain uses TRBV4-1 and TRBJ1-2; D is perhaps TRBD1 (5 bases). Germline lookup yields CDR1 MGHRA and CDR2 YSYEKL. V gave up 1 base and J gave up 6 bases, with 18 bases separating them. The CDR3 has 16 amino acids. The CDR3 DNA reads as TGCGCCAGCAGCCAAGGCCAGTGGGGGGTCTCTCATGGCTACACCTTC. Its protein is CASSQGQWGVSHGYTF.

This chain joins TRBV7-8 and TRBJ2-1; 8 nucleotides agree with TRBD2. J gave up 3 bases and V 5 bases, and 6 bases lay outside the gene matches. Looked up from germline, CDR1 is SGHVS and CDR2 is FQNEAQ. This CDR3 has 15 amino acids. The DNA for the CDR3 is TGTGCCAGCAGCCGGGCGGGGGGCAGCTACAATGAGCAGTTCTTC. Residues: CASSRAGGSYNEQFF.

The CDR3 DNA reads as TGCGCCAGCAGTCAATTCAGGATTAATTCACCCCTCCACTTT. It translates to CASSQFRINSPLHF. The rearrangement joins TRBV23-1 to TRBJ1-6, with D unresolved. TRBV23-1 is reported as an ORF; its role is uncertain. The V and J ends lost 1 base and 6 bases respectively, with 7 bases between them. The CDR3 sequence is 14 residues long.

This clone has only one observation. The chain has TRBV3-1 (or the pseudogene TRBV3-2) and TRBJ2-5, with 8 bases lining up with TRBD1. Germline V lookup: CDR1 LGHDT, CDR2 YNNKEL (reference sequence). After removal of 3 bases from V and 3 bases from J, the junction contained 6 bases not matched to a gene. The length of the CDR3 is 15 residues. This chain's CDR3 is CASSQGPGQEETQYF. CDR3 nucleotide sequence: TGTGCCAGCAGCCAGGGTCCGGGACAGGAAGAGACCCAGTACTTC.

V is TRBV5-1 and J is TRBJ2-5, with a weak D call TRBD2 (7 bases). Germline values: CDR1 SGHRS, CDR2 YFSETQ. V was clipped by 1 base and J by 3 bases, with 10 bases between them. The CDR3 spans 14 residues. The CDR3 is CASSLQGREETQYF. The CDR3 coding sequence is TGCGCCAGCAGCTTGCAGGGGAGGGAAGAGACCCAGTACTTC.

The J gene is TRBJ2-7, the V gene TRBV6-5; D may be TRBD2 (7 bases). The CDR3 extends over 12 amino acids. CDR1 is MNHEY, CDR2 SVGAGI, per germline. The V end was cut by 4 bases, the J end by 6 bases, with 10 bases between. The CDR3 here is CASSWEGVEQYF. The DNA of the CDR3 is TGTGCCAGCAGTTGGGAGGGGGTCGAGCAGTACTTC.

The chain has TRBV28 and TRBJ1-5; D is unresolved. The germline gives CDR1 MDHEN, CDR2 SYDVKM. The ends were cut back, 1 base at V and 0 bases at J, with 13 bases in the middle. CDR3 length: 17 amino acids. CDR3 amino acids: CASSLYSQSNSNQPQHF. Here the CDR3 DNA reads TGTGCCAGCAGTTTATACAGTCAGTCTAATAGCAATCAGCCCCAGCATTTT.

As DNA, the CDR3 is TGTGCCTGGAGAACCGACAGCCATAGCAATCAGCCCCAGCATTTT. Protein sequence: CAWRTDSHSNQPQHF. V is TRBV30 and J is TRBJ1-5, with a possible D match to TRBD1 (5 bases). The CDR3 covers 15 residues. V was trimmed by 3 bases and J by 0 bases, leaving 12 bases between them. CDR1 GTSNPN and CDR2 SVGIG come from the germline V gene (reference sequence).

The rearrangement links TRBV21-1 to TRBJ2-3; TRBD2 is taken as the D call from the table, unchecked against the DNA. TRBV21-1 has pseudogene status. This CDR3 is 16 amino acids long. For the CDR3, the DNA is TGTGCCAGCAGCAAAGGAGCGGGGGCTAGCACAGATACGCAGTATTTT. Encoded protein: CASSKGAGASTDTQYF.

The chain couples TRBV28 to TRBJ1-2, with D possibly being TRBD1 (6 bases). Germline CDR1 MDHEN, CDR2 SYDVKM. V was clipped by 4 bases and J by 3 bases, with 18 bases between them. This CDR3 spans 16 amino acids. The CDR3 sequence is CASSSTLRQEHYGYTF. Here the CDR3 DNA reads TGTGCCAGCAGTTCCACCCTGAGACAGGAGCACTATGGCTACACCTTC.

This rearrangement joins TRBV12-3 or TRBV12-4 to TRBJ1-5, with no clear D. V was clipped by 7 bases and J by 2 bases, with 9 bases between them. This CDR3 is built from 13 residues. Here the CDR3 DNA reads TGTGCCAGCAACGATCGGGGCAATCAGCCCCAGCATTTT. Its translation: CASNDRGNQPQHF.

The V gene is TRBV5-1, the J gene TRBJ2-1, with TRBD2 as a possible D gene (7 bases). The germline V and J ends were trimmed by 0 bases and 3 bases, with 13 bases remaining between them. CDR1 is SGHRS, CDR2 YFSETQ, per germline. This CDR3 is 16 amino acids long. The CDR3 DNA sequence: TGCGCCAGCAGCTTGGAGGCGGGGGCCTTCTACAATGAGCAGTTCTTC. Translating it yields CASSLEAGAFYNEQFF.

The chain uses TRBV6-2 or TRBV6-3 and TRBJ2-5; 10 positions agree with TRBD2. There are 15 residues in the CDR3. V dropped 4 bases and J dropped 1; count of bases not matched to a gene: 3. Germline V gene lookup returns CDR1 MNHEY and CDR2 SVGEGT. The CDR3: CASSLLAGIQETQYF. The DNA of the CDR3 is TGTGCCAGCAGTTTACTAGCGGGGATCCAAGAGACCCAGTACTTC.

The count of this clone is one. The J gene is TRBJ1-6, the V gene TRBV5-1, with a weak D call TRBD1 (6 bases). Trimming stripped 3 bases from V and 0 bases from J, with 19 bases between. CDR1 is SGHRS, CDR2 YFSETQ, per germline. The CDR3 sequence is 19 residues long. The CDR3 reads CASSSKFYDRSSYNSPLHF. As DNA, the CDR3 is TGCGCCAGCAGCTCTAAATTCTACGACAGGAGCTCCTATAATTCACCCCTCCACTTT.

The chain uses TRBV19 and TRBJ1-6; D remains unclear. The V gene lost 5 bases and the J gene lost 6 bases, with 17 bases spanning the gap. CDR1 and CDR2 from the germline V gene are LNHDA and SQIVND (reference sequence). The CDR3 is made up of 16 amino acids. CDR3 in DNA: TGTGCCAGTAGTTCCTCAACATTCCGTGGTAATTCACCCCTCCACTTT. This codes for CASSSSTFRGNSPLHF.

This rearrangement joins TRBV27 to TRBJ2-7, with a tentative D call TRBD2 (7 bases). The CDR3 has 15 amino acids. Trimming shortened V by 4 bases and J by 3 bases, and 16 bases separated the two germline ends. Germline CDR1 is MNHEY and CDR2 is SMNVEV (reference sequence). As DNA, the CDR3 is TGTGCCAGCAGTTGGGGCGGGGGCTCCAACTACGAGCAGTACTTC. It specifies CASSWGGGSNYEQYF.

In this sample, this clone turned up once. This chain joins TRBV7-6 and TRBJ1-4; 7 bases are a match to TRBD1. The ends lost 6 bases at V and 0 bases at J; junction bases unmatched: 4. The CDR3 has 15 residues. Germline values: CDR1 SGHVS, CDR2 FNYEAQ. The CDR3 DNA sequence: TGTGCCAGCAGAGCCGGACAGGCAACTAATGAAAAACTGTTTTTT. This sequence encodes CASRAGQATNEKLFF.

The chain recombines TRBV5-5 with TRBJ1-2, with 7 nucleotides matching TRBD1. The CDR3 has 14 amino acids. CDR1 and CDR2 from the germline V gene are SGHKS and YYEKEE (reference sequence). J was trimmed by 4 bases and V by 0 bases; bases with no gene match: 3. In DNA, the CDR3 is TGTGCCAGCAGCTTGGGACAGGGAAGCTATGGCTACACCTTC. Translating it yields CASSLGQGSYGYTF.

The chain uses TRBV30 and TRBJ2-3; TRBD2 agrees at 12 bases. CDR3 length: 18 residues. The junction had 9 bases not matched to a gene; V was cut back by 2 bases and J by 0 bases. The V gene's germline CDR1 is GTSNPN and CDR2 SVGIG (reference sequence). The CDR3 reads CAWSQTSGGFPSTDTQYF. The DNA for the CDR3 is TGTGCCTGGAGTCAAACTAGCGGGGGGTTTCCTAGCACAGATACGCAGTATTTT.